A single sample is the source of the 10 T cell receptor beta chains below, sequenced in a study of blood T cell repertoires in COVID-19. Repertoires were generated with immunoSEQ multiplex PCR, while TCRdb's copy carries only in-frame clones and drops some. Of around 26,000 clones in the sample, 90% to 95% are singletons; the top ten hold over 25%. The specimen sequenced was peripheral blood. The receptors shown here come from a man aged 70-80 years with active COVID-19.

CDR3 in amino acids: CASSESHSQDEKLFF. DNA for the CDR3: TGCGCCAGCAGTGAGTCGCACAGCCAGGATGAAAAACTGTTTTTT. The rearrangement joins TRBV10-2 to TRBJ1-4; D uncertain. CDR1 WSHSY and CDR2 SAAADI come from the germline V gene. The V end lost 0 bases, the J end lost 6 bases, and 11 bases lay between the germline ends. The CDR3 is made up of 15 amino acids.

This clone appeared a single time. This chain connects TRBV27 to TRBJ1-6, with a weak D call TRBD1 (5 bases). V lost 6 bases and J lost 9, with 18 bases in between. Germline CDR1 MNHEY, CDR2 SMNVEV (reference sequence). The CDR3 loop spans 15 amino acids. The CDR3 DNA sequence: TGTGCCAGCAGCCTCTTGGTAGGGGCGAGTTCACCCCTCCACTTT. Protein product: CASSLLVGASSPLHF.

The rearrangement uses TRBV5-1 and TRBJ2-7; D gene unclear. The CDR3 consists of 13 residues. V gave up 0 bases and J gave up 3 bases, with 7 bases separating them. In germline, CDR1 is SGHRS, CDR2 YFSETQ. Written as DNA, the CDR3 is TGCGCCAGCAGCTTGGTTAGCAGCTACGAGCAGTACTTC. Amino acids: CASSLVSSYEQYF.

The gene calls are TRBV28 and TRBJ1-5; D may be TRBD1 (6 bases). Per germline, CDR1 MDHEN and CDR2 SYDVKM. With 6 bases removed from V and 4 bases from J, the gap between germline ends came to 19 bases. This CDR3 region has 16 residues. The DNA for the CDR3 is TGTGCCAGCAGACCCCCTGGGGGGGCGCGGAATCAGCCCCAGCATTTT. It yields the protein CASRPPGGARNQPQHF.

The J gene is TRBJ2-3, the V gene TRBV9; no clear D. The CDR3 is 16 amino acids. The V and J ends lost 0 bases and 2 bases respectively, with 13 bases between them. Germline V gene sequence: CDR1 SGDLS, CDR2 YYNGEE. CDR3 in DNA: TGTGCCAGCAGCGTAGGGGCAGGCATTAACACAGATACGCAGTATTTT. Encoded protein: CASSVGAGINTDTQYF.

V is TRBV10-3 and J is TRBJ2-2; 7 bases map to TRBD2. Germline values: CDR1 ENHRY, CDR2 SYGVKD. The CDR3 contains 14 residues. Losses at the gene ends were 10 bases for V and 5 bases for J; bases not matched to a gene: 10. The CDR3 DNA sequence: TGTGCCACGAAGAGAAGCGGGGAGACCGGGGAGCTGTTTTTT. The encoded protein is CATKRSGETGELFF.

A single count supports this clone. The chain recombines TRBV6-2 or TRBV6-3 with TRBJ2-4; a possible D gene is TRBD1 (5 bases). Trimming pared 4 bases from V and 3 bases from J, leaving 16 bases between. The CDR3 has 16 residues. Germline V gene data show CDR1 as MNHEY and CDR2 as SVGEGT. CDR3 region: CASSLNRHRVKNIQYF. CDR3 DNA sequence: TGTGCCAGCAGTTTGAACAGGCATCGCGTCAAAAACATTCAGTACTTC.

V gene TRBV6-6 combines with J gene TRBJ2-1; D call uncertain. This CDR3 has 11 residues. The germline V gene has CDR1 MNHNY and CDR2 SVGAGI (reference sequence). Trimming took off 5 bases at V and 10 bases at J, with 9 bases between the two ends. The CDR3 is CASSPAREQFF. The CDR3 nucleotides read TGTGCCAGCAGTCCAGCGAGAGAGCAGTTCTTC.

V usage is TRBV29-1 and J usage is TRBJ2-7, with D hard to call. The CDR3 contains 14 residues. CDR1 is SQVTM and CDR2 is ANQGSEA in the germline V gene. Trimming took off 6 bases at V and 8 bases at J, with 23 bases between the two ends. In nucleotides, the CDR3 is TGCAGCGTCCCCTCCGGCCATCTCGGCGGTAAGCAGTACTTC. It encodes CSVPSGHLGGKQYF.

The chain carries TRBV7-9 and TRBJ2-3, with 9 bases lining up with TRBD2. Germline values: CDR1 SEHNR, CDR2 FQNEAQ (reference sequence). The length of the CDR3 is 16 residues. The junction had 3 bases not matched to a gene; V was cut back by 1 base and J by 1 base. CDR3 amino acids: CASSLGSSGGTDTQYF. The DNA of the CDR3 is TGTGCCAGCAGCTTAGGGTCTAGCGGGGGCACAGATACGCAGTATTTT.